This TCR beta chain originates from a study of T cell responses to AZD1222 COVID-19 vaccine. V shed 4 bases and J shed 0 bases, with 6 bases lying between them. CDR1 and CDR2 (germline): MDHEN, SYDVKM. The CDR3 sequence is 13 residues long. Only one count was recorded for this clone. The target antigen is unknown. Study observations and caveats: There were mostly white British donors and more females than males, and clonal diversity was possibly underestimated.

The protocol was immunoSEQ multiplex PCR, while the TCRdb copy is restricted to in-frame clones and leaves out a portion. The data show 130,000 to 150,000 clones, over 75% seen once. The chain employs TRBV28 and TRBJ1-1; D possibly corresponds to TRBD1 (5 bases). This TCR was recovered from an adult who received the MenACWY meningococcal vaccine as a control. The sample in question was peripheral blood, obtained 28 days after the second dose of the MenACWY control vaccine. The CDR3 sequence: CASSWGMNTEAFF. CDR3 sequence (DNA): TGTGCCAGCAGTTGGGGCATGAACACTGAAGCTTTCTTT.